This TCR beta chain emerged from a study of radiotherapy plus CTLA-4 blockade in lung cancer. Findings and caveats of the study: Together with interferon-beta, which increased in serum after radiation, early dynamic changes in blood T cell clones were reportedly the best predictors of response. Following radiotherapy plus ipilimumab, tumor-derived TCR clones expanded in the blood.

Profiling relied on immunoSEQ multiplex PCR, and the TCRdb table lists in-frame clones only, not all of them. This sample carries under 110,000 clones, more than 70% of them seen once, and the ten largest clones take around 2%. As for this clone: Its antigen is not identified.

The CDR3 spans 17 residues. Trimming left V 5 bases short and J 0 bases short, with 17 bases between. Germline CDR1 LNHDA, CDR2 SQIVND (reference sequence). This sample comprised peripheral blood, obtained from a patient treated with radiotherapy plus ipilimumab. This TCR was recovered from a human donor with non-small cell lung cancer that progressed on radiotherapy plus ipilimumab. Some clones in this sample may be carry-over from other donors' samples. J is TRBJ2-1 and V is TRBV19; D is perhaps TRBD1 (5 bases). CDR3 in amino acids: CASSVSRTFSSYNEQFF. The CDR3 nucleotides read TGTGCCAGTAGTGTTTCCCGGACATTTAGCTCCTACAATGAGCAGTTCTTC. Variable domain in full (rest from reference TRBV19 and TRBJ2-1): DGGITQSPKYLFRKEGQNVTLSCEQNLNHDAMYWYRQDPGQGLRLIYYSQIVNDFQKGDIAEGYSVSREKKESFPLTVTSAQKNPTAFYLCASSVSRTFSSYNEQFFGPGTRLTVL.